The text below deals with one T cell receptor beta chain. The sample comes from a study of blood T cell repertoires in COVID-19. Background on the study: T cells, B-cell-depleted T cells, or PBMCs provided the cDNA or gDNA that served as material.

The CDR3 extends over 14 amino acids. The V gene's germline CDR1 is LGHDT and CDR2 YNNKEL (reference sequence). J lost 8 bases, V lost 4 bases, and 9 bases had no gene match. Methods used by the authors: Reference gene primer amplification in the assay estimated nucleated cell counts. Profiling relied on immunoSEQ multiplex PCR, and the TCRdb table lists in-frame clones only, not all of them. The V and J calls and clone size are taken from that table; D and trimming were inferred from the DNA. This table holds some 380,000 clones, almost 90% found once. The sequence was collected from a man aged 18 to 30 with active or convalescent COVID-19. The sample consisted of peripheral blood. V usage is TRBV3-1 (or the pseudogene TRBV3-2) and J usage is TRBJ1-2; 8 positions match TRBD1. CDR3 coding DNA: TGTGCCAGCAGCCGGATTACAGGGGACAGGGGCTACACCTTC. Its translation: CASSRITGDRGYTF.